The present T cell receptor (beta chain) was sequenced within a study of post-analysis software for immune sequencing data. General study results and limits: Roughly five TRBV segments, including TRBV5-6, TRBV5-1 and TRBV20-1, were more frequent in patients than controls.

Details on this clonotype: Its antigen is unidentified.

The V gene lost 1 base and the J gene lost 2 bases, with 12 bases spanning the gap. CDR3 length equals 15 residues. CDR1 and CDR2 (germline): MGHRA, YSYEKL. Presence of unique molecular identifiers characterized the TCR beta cDNA libraries. When about 0.95 to 10 million T cells were used, they gave roughly 490,000 cDNA molecules. TCRdb re-called the PCR reads with MiXCR, one entry per CDR3 protein. The table includes around 700,000 distinct CDR3 sequences, 55% to 70% detected once. Sequencing was done on a sample of blood. This TCR was sampled from a girl aged 2-10 years with multiple sclerosis. This chain joins TRBV4-1 and TRBJ2-7; possible D gene TRBD2, 6 bases. The CDR3 region is CASSQVEGSPYEQYF. The CDR3 nucleotides read TGCGCCAGCAGCCAAGTGGAGGGTTCCCCCTACGAGCAGTACTTC.